One and the same sample provided the 24 T cell receptor beta chains below, sequenced in a study of cytomegalovirus exposure and HLA in healthy donors. PCR was performed using 60 Vbeta and 13 Jbeta primers. Method: immunoSEQ multiplex PCR; TCRdb's copy keeps in-frame clones and lacks some. The repertoire has 200,000 or so clones, more than 75% of them found once; the top ten carry over 1%. Sequenced material: PBMCs. These receptors all come from a human donor in good health.

The genes are TRBV7-2 and TRBJ1-4, with D maybe TRBD1 (6 bases). The CDR3 has 16 amino acids. From germline, CDR1 is SGHTA and CDR2 FQGNSA. Trimming stripped 1 base from V and 8 bases from J, with 17 bases between. The CDR3 sequence: CASSLGGGALTEKLFF. CDR3 sequence (DNA): TGTGCCAGCAGCTTAGGAGGGGGGGCCCTAACCGAAAAACTGTTTTTT.

This chain joins TRBV4-1 and TRBJ2-1; 10 bases map to TRBD2. The CDR3 runs 16 residues. V lost 2 bases to trimming and J lost 6 bases; unmatched junction nucleotides: 7. Germline V lookup: CDR1 MGHRA, CDR2 YSYEKL. CDR3 residues: CASSQPRTSGGNEQFF. The DNA of the CDR3 is TGCGCCAGCAGCCAACCAAGGACTAGCGGAGGCAATGAGCAGTTCTTC.

This clone was seen once. The chain recombines TRBV27 with TRBJ2-7; D uncertain. The CDR3 is 16 amino acids. Germline CDR1 is MNHEY and CDR2 is SMNVEV (reference sequence). V lost 0 bases to trimming and J lost 3 bases, with 15 bases between them. CDR3 in amino acids: CASSLSPRPLFYEQYF. The CDR3 region has the DNA TGTGCCAGCAGTTTATCACCTAGGCCCCTTTTCTACGAGCAGTACTTC.

The chain recombines TRBV27 with TRBJ2-7; weak D call: TRBD2 (6 bases). Germline CDR1 is MNHEY and CDR2 is SMNVEV (reference sequence). CDR3 length equals 13 residues. V was pared by 5 bases and J by 3 bases, with 11 bases between. The CDR3 spells CASSGGEYYEQYF. CDR3 nucleotides: TGTGCCAGCAGTGGCGGGGAGTACTACGAGCAGTACTTC.

This clone was seen a single time. The gene calls are TRBV27 and TRBJ2-7, with 9 bases fitting TRBD1. CDR1 MNHEY and CDR2 SMNVEV come from the germline V gene (reference sequence). This CDR3 is 15 amino acids long. V shed 1 base, J shed 3 bases, and the junction held 4 bases outside the gene matches. As DNA, the CDR3 is TGTGCCAGCAGTTTATACGTGGGACAGGGCTACGAGCAGTACTTC. Residues: CASSLYVGQGYEQYF.

The rearrangement links TRBV14 to TRBJ1-2, with 8 bases identical to TRBD1. Germline trimming cut 4 bases from V and 4 bases from J; bases unmatched to any gene: 8. The CDR3 loop spans 15 amino acids. Germline assignment: CDR1 SGHDN and CDR2 FVKESK. CDR3 residues: CASSRSTGAPYGYTF. The CDR3 DNA reads as TGTGCCAGCAGCCGATCGACAGGGGCCCCCTATGGCTACACCTTC.

The rearrangement uses TRBV19 and TRBJ2-7, with 7 positions matching TRBD1. CDR3 length: 15 residues. The J segment lost 2 bases and the V segment lost 8 bases, leaving 12 bases of the junction unmatched. Per the germline V gene, CDR1 is LNHDA and CDR2 is SQIVND (reference sequence). The CDR3 is CASRITGQGAYEQYF. The CDR3 DNA follows: TGTGCCAGTCGGATAACCGGGCAGGGGGCCTACGAGCAGTACTTC. The whole variable domain, filled in from reference TRBV19 and TRBJ2-7, reads DGGITQSPKYLFRKEGQNVTLSCEQNLNHDAMYWYRQDPGQGLRLIYYSQIVNDFQKGDIAEGYSVSREKKESFPLTVTSAQKNPTAFYLCASRITGQGAYEQYFGPGTRLTVT.

This chain links TRBV2 with TRBJ2-1, with 7 bases identical to TRBD2. This CDR3 is built from 16 residues. Germline V CDR1 and CDR2: SNHLY, FYNNEI. The CDR3 loop is CVRASGRTTTDNEQFF. For the CDR3, the DNA is TGTGTTAGGGCTAGCGGCCGGACTACTACGGACAATGAGCAGTTCTTC.

As DNA, the CDR3 is TGTGCCAGTGACCAGAACAGGGGTGGGGACACTGAAGCTTTCTTT. Translating it yields CASDQNRGGDTEAFF. The gene calls are TRBV19 and TRBJ1-1; TRBD1 matches at 7 bases. Germline values: CDR1 LNHDA, CDR2 SQIVND (reference sequence). CDR3 length equals 15 residues. V shed 8 bases, J shed 3 bases, and the junction held 12 bases outside the gene matches.

V is TRBV19 and J is TRBJ2-3, with 10 bases that match TRBD2. Trimming took 6 bases from V and 5 from J; bases not matched to a gene: 8. From germline, CDR1 is LNHDA and CDR2 SQIVND (reference sequence). The CDR3 has 15 amino acids. CDR3 coding DNA: TGTGCCAGTAGGGCCGGGACTAGCGCGGTAGATACGCAGTATTTT. This codes for CASRAGTSAVDTQYF.

The chain recombines TRBV15 with TRBJ1-5; D is ambiguous. The CDR3 length is 15 residues. The V end lost 0 bases, the J end lost 4 bases, and 10 bases lay between the germline ends. CDR1 and CDR2 from the germline V gene are LNHNV and YYDKDF (reference sequence). The CDR3 is CATSRDLGRNQPQHF. CDR3 DNA sequence: TGTGCCACCAGCAGAGATCTAGGAAGGAATCAGCCCCAGCATTTT.

This clone was recorded a few times. The chain carries TRBV2 and TRBJ2-2; D is unclear. The CDR3 has 17 residues. In germline, CDR1 is SNHLY, CDR2 FYNNEI. The V end was cut by 6 bases, the J end by 0 bases, with 17 bases between. The DNA for the CDR3 is TGTGCCAGCAGGGGTAGCCTACATAACCCGAACACCGGGGAGCTGTTTTTT. It specifies CASRGSLHNPNTGELFF.

The rearrangement links TRBV4-1 to TRBJ2-7; no clear D gene. Germline V CDR1 and CDR2: MGHRA, YSYEKL. CDR3 length: 15 amino acids. Between the trimmed V and J ends, which lost 0 bases and 3 bases, there was a span of 12 bases. CDR3 in amino acids: CASSQEPLEFYEQYF. CDR3 coding DNA: TGCGCCAGCAGCCAAGAACCCCTAGAATTCTACGAGCAGTACTTC.

About this clone: Other DNA sequences in this sample translate to the same CDR3. J is TRBJ2-7 and V is TRBV4-2, with TRBD2 as a possible D gene (5 bases). The length of the CDR3 is 12 residues. Germline CDR1 is LGHNA and CDR2 is YNFKEQ. Trimming removed 2 bases at V and 3 bases at J, with 5 bases between. The CDR3 DNA is TGTGCCAGCAGCCAAACTAGCTACGAGCAGTACTTC. This gives the protein CASSQTSYEQYF.

This chain uses TRBV19 with TRBJ1-5; tentative D call: TRBD1 (5 bases). The CDR3 has 13 residues. Germline loops: CDR1 LNHDA, CDR2 SQIVND (reference sequence). The V end was cut by 5 bases, the J end by 7 bases, with 12 bases between. CDR3 DNA sequence: TGTGCCAGTAGTCGGGGGGAAAAGCAGCCCCAGCATTTT. This encodes CASSRGEKQPQHF.

In DNA, the CDR3 is TGTGCCAGCAGTTTATCGTTGAGCTCCTACAATGAGCAGTTCTTC. As protein: CASSLSLSSYNEQFF. The chain uses TRBV28 and TRBJ2-1; D is uncertain. V was cut by 1 base and J by 0 bases, with 7 bases left in between. The CDR3 has 15 amino acids. Germline values: CDR1 MDHEN, CDR2 SYDVKM. Supplemented by reference TRBV28 and TRBJ2-1, the full variable domain reads DVKVTQSSRYLVKRTGEKVFLECVQDMDHENMFWYRQDPGLGLRLIYFSYDVKMKEKGDIPEGYSVSREKKERFSLILESASTNQTSMYLCASSLSLSSYNEQFFGPGTRLTVL.

The chain joins TRBV4-1 to TRBJ1-2, with TRBD1 identical over 7 bases. This CDR3 spans 16 amino acids. Trimming took 3 bases from V and 0 from J; bases not matched to a gene: 7. CDR1 and CDR2 from the germline V gene are MGHRA and YSYEKL. The CDR3 DNA reads TGCGCCAGCAGCCATTTATCAGGGGGAACTAACTATGGCTACACCTTC. It encodes CASSHLSGGTNYGYTF.

The chain has TRBV7-2 and TRBJ2-5, with TRBD2 matching over 9 bases. Per the germline V gene, CDR1 is SGHTA and CDR2 is FQGNSA. The CDR3 loop spans 18 amino acids. V lost 5 bases to trimming and J lost 5 bases; unmatched junction nucleotides: 18. The chain's CDR3 is CASSPLNSGSGMRETQYF. The DNA for the CDR3 is TGTGCCAGCAGCCCATTAAATAGCGGGAGCGGGATGAGGGAGACCCAGTACTTC.

This chain connects TRBV15 to TRBJ1-2; 7 bases align to TRBD1. Germline lookup yields CDR1 LNHNV and CDR2 YYDKDF (reference sequence). The CDR3 contains 15 residues. The junction had 6 bases not matched to a gene; V was cut back by 1 base and J by 4 bases. The CDR3 DNA reads as TGTGCCACCAGCAGAGTAACAGGGGCCAGCTATGGCTACACCTTC. It specifies CATSRVTGASYGYTF.

V usage is TRBV7-9 and J usage is TRBJ1-5, with 7 nucleotides matching TRBD1. This CDR3 has 14 residues. Germline V lookup: CDR1 SEHNR, CDR2 FQNEAQ (reference sequence). J gave up 3 bases and V 5 bases, and 4 bases lay outside the gene matches. The CDR3 nucleotides are TGTGCCAGCAGCCCGACAGGGTCCAATCAGCCCCAGCATTTT. As protein: CASSPTGSNQPQHF.

The chain links TRBV6-1 to TRBJ2-7; no reliable D call. The ends were cut back, 1 base at V and 2 bases at J, with 9 bases in the middle. The CDR3 is 14 amino acids. Germline lookup yields CDR1 MNHNS and CDR2 SASEGT. CDR3 sequence: CASSEVGLTYEQYF. The DNA for the CDR3 is TGTGCCAGCAGTGAAGTTGGCCTTACCTACGAGCAGTACTTC.

The chain has TRBV7-8 and TRBJ2-2; D is ambiguous. Germline assignment: CDR1 SGHVS and CDR2 FQNEAQ. V shed 3 bases and J shed 5 bases, with 7 bases lying between them. The CDR3 has 13 amino acids. Here the CDR3 DNA reads TGTGCCAGCAGCTTTCGGGTAACCGGGGAGCTGTTTTTT. Protein product: CASSFRVTGELFF.

This clone was detected once. The gene calls are TRBV19 and TRBJ2-7, with unresolved D. The V gene's germline CDR1 is LNHDA and CDR2 SQIVND (reference sequence). The CDR3 totals 15 residues. The V end was cut by 6 bases, the J end by 2 bases, with 17 bases between. CDR3 in DNA: TGTGCCAGTAGGGAGAAACCGTCCCTCCCCTACGAGCAGTACTTC. This translates into CASREKPSLPYEQYF.

Here the CDR3 DNA reads TGCGCCAGCAGCCGAGAAGTCGAGGACAGGGGATTGTTGCAGCCCCAGCATTTT. Its translation is CASSREVEDRGLLQPQHF. The rearrangement links TRBV4-1 to TRBJ1-5; 9 bases fit TRBD1. CDR3 length equals 18 residues. Unmatched junction bases numbered 17, after V lost 4 bases and J lost 7 bases. Germline loops: CDR1 MGHRA, CDR2 YSYEKL.